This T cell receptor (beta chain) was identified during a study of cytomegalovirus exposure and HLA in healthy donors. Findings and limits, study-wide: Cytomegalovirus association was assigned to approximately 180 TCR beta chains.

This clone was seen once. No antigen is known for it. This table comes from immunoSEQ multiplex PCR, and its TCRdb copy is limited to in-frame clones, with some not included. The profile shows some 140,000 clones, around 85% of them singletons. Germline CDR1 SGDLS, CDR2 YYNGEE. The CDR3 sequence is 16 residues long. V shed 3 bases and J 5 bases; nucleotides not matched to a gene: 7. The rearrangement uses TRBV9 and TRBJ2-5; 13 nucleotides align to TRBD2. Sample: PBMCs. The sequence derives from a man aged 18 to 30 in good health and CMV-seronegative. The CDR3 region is CASSAGLAGSVETQYF. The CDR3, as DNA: TGTGCCAGCAGCGCGGGACTAGCGGGAAGCGTGGAGACCCAGTACTTC.